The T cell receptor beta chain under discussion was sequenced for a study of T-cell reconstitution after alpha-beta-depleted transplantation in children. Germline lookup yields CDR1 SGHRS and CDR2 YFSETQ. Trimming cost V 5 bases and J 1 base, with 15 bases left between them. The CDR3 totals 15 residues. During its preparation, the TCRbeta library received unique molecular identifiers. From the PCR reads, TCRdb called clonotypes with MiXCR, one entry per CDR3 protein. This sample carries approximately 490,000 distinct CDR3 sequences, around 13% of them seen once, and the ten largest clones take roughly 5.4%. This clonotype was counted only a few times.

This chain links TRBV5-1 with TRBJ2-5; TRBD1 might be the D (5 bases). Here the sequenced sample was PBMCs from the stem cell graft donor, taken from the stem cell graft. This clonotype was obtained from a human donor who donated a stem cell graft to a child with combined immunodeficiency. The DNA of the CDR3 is TGCGCCAGCAGTCCCAATCAGGGAATCCAAGAGACCCAGTACTTC. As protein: CASSPNQGIQETQYF.